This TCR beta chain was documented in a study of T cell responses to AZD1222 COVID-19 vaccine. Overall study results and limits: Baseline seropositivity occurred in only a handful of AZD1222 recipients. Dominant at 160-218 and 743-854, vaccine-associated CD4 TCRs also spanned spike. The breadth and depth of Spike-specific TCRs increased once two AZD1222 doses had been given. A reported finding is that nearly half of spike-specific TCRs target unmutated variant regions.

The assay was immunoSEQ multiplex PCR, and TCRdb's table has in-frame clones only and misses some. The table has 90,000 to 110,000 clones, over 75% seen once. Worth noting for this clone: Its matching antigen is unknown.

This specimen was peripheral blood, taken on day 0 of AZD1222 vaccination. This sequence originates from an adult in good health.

The CDR3 loop is CASRQNTGELFF. In DNA form, the CDR3 reads TGTGCCAGCAGGCAGAACACCGGGGAGCTGTTTTTT. The chain employs TRBV27 and TRBJ2-2, with unresolved D. This CDR3 comprises 12 residues. Germline values: CDR1 MNHEY, CDR2 SMNVEV (reference sequence). Trimming stripped 6 bases from V and 1 base from J, with 3 bases between.